The T cell receptor (beta chain) described here comes from a study of T cell responses to AZD1222 COVID-19 vaccine. General observations from the study: Donors were chiefly white British, with a greater number of females, and clonal diversity was perhaps underestimated. Nearly half of spike-specific TCRs reportedly target unmutated variant regions.

TCRdb keeps only in-frame clones here, not all; method: immunoSEQ multiplex PCR. The sample holds around 94,000 clones, more than 70% seen once. To note about this clone: Its antigen is undetermined.

Between the trimmed V and J ends, which lost 5 bases and 5 bases, there was a span of 8 bases. The CDR3 consists of 12 residues. Germline V gene lookup returns CDR1 MNHEY and CDR2 SVGAGI. The chain is built from TRBV6-5 and TRBJ2-3, with no clear D. This sample comprised peripheral blood, obtained on day 0 of AZD1222 vaccination. The TCR sequence derives from an adult in good health. The CDR3 region is CASSLSRDTQYF. The CDR3 nucleotides are TGTGCCAGCAGTCTTTCGAGAGATACGCAGTATTTT.